A single sample is the source of the 9 T cell receptor beta chains below, sequenced in a study of shared clonotypes between healthy human individuals. The protocol was immunoSEQ multiplex PCR, while the TCRdb copy is restricted to in-frame clones and leaves out a portion. Found here are about 2.4 million clones, more than 80% of them singletons; the top ten hold over 0.12%. Source material: naive CD4+ T cells sorted from blood. The subset was: CD45RA+ positively selected. The source of these receptors is a man aged 18 to 30 in good health.

A word on this clone: Within the sample, other DNA sequences also encode this same CDR3. The chain links TRBV20-1 to TRBJ2-7; D is ambiguous. Germline loops: CDR1 DFQATT, CDR2 SNEGSKA (reference sequence). V was cut by 1 base and J by 8 bases, with 9 bases left in between. The CDR3 has 11 residues. CDR3 residues: CSARGPEKQYF. The CDR3 DNA reads as TGCAGTGCTAGAGGACCTGAGAAGCAGTACTTC.

V usage is TRBV5-1 and J usage is TRBJ2-1; D may be TRBD1 (9 bases). CDR1 SGHRS and CDR2 YFSETQ come from the germline V gene. V shed 4 bases and J shed 8 bases, with 31 bases lying between them. The CDR3 totals 19 residues. The CDR3 DNA follows: TGCGCCAGCAGCGAAGGGGGACAGGGCTATAGGGCTAGCGGGTATGAGCAGTTCTTC. Protein sequence: CASSEGGQGYRASGYEQFF.

The chain couples TRBV2 to TRBJ1-1; D not resolved. CDR3 length equals 15 residues. Trimming stripped 8 bases from V and 2 bases from J, with 18 bases between. Germline V gene sequence: CDR1 SNHLY, CDR2 FYNNEI. CDR3 coding DNA: TGTGCCAGCGGGAGGGCACCGCGACTTAACACTGAAGCTTTCTTT. Protein sequence: CASGRAPRLNTEAFF.

Notes on this clone: Other DNA sequences from this sample encode an identical CDR3 as well. The chain has TRBV29-1 and TRBJ1-1; D perhaps matches TRBD1 (6 bases). V was clipped by 3 bases and J by 1 base, with 9 bases between them. Germline V gene data show CDR1 as SQVTM and CDR2 as ANQGSEA. The CDR3 runs to 13 residues. CDR3 residues: CSVDRGRNTEAFF. The CDR3 coding sequence is TGCAGCGTTGACAGGGGTAGGAACACTGAAGCTTTCTTT.

The V call is TRBV9, the J call TRBJ1-4, with D perhaps TRBD1 (5 bases). Germline V gives CDR1 SGDLS, CDR2 YYNGEE. The V and J ends lost 4 bases and 7 bases respectively, with 17 bases between them. This CDR3 is built from 15 residues. CDR3 in amino acids: CASSSRGTGGEKLFF. The CDR3, as DNA: TGTGCCAGCAGCTCCCGGGGGACTGGGGGTGAAAAACTGTTTTTT.

The chain joins TRBV7-2 to TRBJ1-3; weak D call: TRBD1 (5 bases). Germline CDR1 reads SGHTA; CDR2 reads FQGNSA. The CDR3 runs 15 residues. The V end lost 5 bases, the J end lost 0 bases, and 11 bases lay between the germline ends. CDR3 protein: CASSRDRGSGNTIYF. The CDR3 DNA is TGTGCCAGCAGCCGCGACAGAGGCTCTGGAAACACCATATATTTT. Together with reference TRBV7-2 and TRBJ1-3, the CDR3 gives the full variable domain: GAGVSQSPSNKVTEKGKDVELRCDPISGHTALYWYRQSLGQGLEFLIYFQGNSAPDKSGLPSDRFSAERTGGSVSTLTIQRTQQEDSAVYLCASSRDRGSGNTIYFGEGSWLTVV.

The chain links TRBV11-3 to TRBJ2-1, with 8 bases fitting TRBD2. This CDR3 has 16 residues. Trimming took 4 bases from V and 6 from J; bases not matched to a gene: 11. CDR1 and CDR2 from the germline V gene are SGHNT and YENEEA. The CDR3 DNA reads TGTGCCAGCAGCTCGCCCAGCGGGGGCCGCGGCAATGAGCAGTTCTTC. This sequence encodes CASSSPSGGRGNEQFF.

This chain joins TRBV29-1 and TRBJ2-1; 7 positions match TRBD2. V gave up 7 bases and J gave up 2 bases; unmatched junction bases: 5. Germline CDR1 and CDR2: SQVTM and ANQGSEA. The CDR3 contains 13 residues. The CDR3 DNA sequence: TGCAGCGCCGGACTAGGCCCCTACAATGAGCAGTTCTTC. Its translation: CSAGLGPYNEQFF.

This sequence joins TRBV9 and TRBJ2-7; 10 positions match TRBD2. The CDR3 length is 16 residues. The V gene's germline CDR1 is SGDLS and CDR2 YYNGEE. The junction had 10 bases not matched to a gene; V was cut back by 0 bases and J by 7 bases. The CDR3 DNA follows: TGTGCCAGCAGCGTAGAGAGCAGTAGCGGGGGGCCGGAGCAGTACTTC. The encoded protein is CASSVESSSGGPEQYF. The full variable domain, in which reference TRBV9 and TRBJ2-7 provide the parts outside the CDR3, is DSGVTQTPKHLITATGQRVTLRCSPRSGDLSVYWYQQSLDQGLQFLIQYYNGEERAKGNILERFSAQQFPDLHSELNLSSLELGDSALYFCASSVESSSGGPEQYFGPGTRLTVT.